This T cell receptor (beta chain) was recovered during a study of beta chain features in type 1 diabetes. The overall study: All samples together contributed approximately 100 million sorted cells for examination. Study-level results: An over-representation of cells with high TCR expression could result from cDNA sequencing. Shorter TCRB CDR3s, moderately but significantly so, were found in Type 1 diabetes patients in all four CD4+ subsets. PCR might favor shorter templates, equally in patients and controls.

Investigators reverse transcribed all isolated RNA, so they sequenced expressed TCRB transcripts. There were 3.5 million to 4.5 million reads on average in the naive, central memory and regulatory T cell samples. Profiling relied on immunoSEQ multiplex PCR, and the TCRdb table lists in-frame clones only, not all of them. The data hold approximately 600,000 clones, with around an eighth observed a single time. As to this clone: As yet, its antigen is unknown.

Material: naive CD4+ T cells from blood. The TCR comes from a man aged 25-45 years with type 1 diabetes.

CDR3 sequence: CASRRDSNEKLFF. The CDR3 DNA is TGTGCCAGCAGACGGGACAGCAATGAAAAACTGTTTTTT. This chain links TRBV4-2 with TRBJ1-4; 7 bases align to TRBD1. The ends lost 6 bases at V and 5 bases at J; junction bases unmatched: 3. Germline V CDR1 and CDR2: LGHNA, YNFKEQ. This CDR3 has 13 residues.